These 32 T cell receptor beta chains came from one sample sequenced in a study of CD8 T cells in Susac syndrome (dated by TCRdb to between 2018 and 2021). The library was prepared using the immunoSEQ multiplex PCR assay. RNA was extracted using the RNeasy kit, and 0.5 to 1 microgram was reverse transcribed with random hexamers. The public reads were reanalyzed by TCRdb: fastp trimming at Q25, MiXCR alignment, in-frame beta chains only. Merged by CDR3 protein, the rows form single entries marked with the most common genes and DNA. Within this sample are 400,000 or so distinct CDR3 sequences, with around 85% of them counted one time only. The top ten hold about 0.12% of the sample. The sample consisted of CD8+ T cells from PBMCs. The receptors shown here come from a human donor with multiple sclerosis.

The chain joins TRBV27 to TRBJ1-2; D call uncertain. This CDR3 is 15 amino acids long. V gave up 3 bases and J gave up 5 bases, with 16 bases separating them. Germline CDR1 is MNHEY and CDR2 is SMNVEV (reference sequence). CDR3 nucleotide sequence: TGTGCCAGCAGTTTGGGAAACAACAGAGTTTATGGCTACACCTTC. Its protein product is CASSLGNNRVYGYTF.

The CDR3 DNA sequence: TGTGCCAGCTCCGGACCTCCTACCTACGAGCAGTACTTC. Protein product: CASSGPPTYEQYF. The chain joins TRBV18 to TRBJ2-7; no definite D call. Per germline, CDR1 KGHSH and CDR2 LQKENI. Trimming stripped 6 bases from V and 2 bases from J, with 11 bases between. CDR3 size: 13 residues. Complete variable domain (other parts from reference TRBV18 and TRBJ2-7): NAGVMQNPRHLVRRRGQEARLRCSPMKGHSHVYWYRQLPEEGLKFMVYLQKENIIDESGMPKERFSAEFPKEGPSILRIQQVVRGDSAAYFCASSGPPTYEQYFGPGTRLTVT.

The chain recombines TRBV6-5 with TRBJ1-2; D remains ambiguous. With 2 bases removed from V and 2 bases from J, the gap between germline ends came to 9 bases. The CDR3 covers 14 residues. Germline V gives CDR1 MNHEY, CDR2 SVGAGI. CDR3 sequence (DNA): TGTGCCAGCAGTTACCTTCATTCGAACTATGGCTACACCTTC. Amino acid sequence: CASSYLHSNYGYTF.

The CDR3 spells CASSLVQYNTEAFF. The CDR3 DNA sequence: TGTGCCAGCAGCTTGGTACAGTATAACACTGAAGCTTTCTTT. The chain uses TRBV5-6 and TRBJ1-1, with unresolved D. This CDR3 is built from 14 residues. In germline, CDR1 is SGHDT, CDR2 YYEEEE. The germline V and J ends were trimmed by 0 bases and 2 bases, with 8 bases remaining between them.

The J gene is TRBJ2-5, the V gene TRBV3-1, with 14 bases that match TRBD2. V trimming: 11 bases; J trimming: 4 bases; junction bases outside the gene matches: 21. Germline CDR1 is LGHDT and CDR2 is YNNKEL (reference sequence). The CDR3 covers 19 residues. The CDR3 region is CASNFRKGLAGVMGETQYF. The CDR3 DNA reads TGTGCCTCAAACTTCCGAAAGGGACTAGCGGGAGTAATGGGAGAGACCCAGTACTTC.

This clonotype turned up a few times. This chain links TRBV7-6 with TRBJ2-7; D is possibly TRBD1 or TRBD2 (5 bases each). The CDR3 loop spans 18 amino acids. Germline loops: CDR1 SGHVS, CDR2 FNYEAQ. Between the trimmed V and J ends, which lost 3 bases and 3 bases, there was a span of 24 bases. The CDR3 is CASSFPPSTAKGSYEQYF. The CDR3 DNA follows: TGTGCCAGCAGCTTTCCCCCGTCGACAGCAAAGGGGAGCTACGAGCAGTACTTC. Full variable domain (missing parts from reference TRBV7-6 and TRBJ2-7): GAGVSQSPRYKVTKRGQDVALRCDPISGHVSLYWYRQALGQGPEFLTYFNYEAQQDKSGLPNDRFSAERPEGSISTLTIQRTEQRDSAMYRCASSFPPSTAKGSYEQYFGPGTRLTVT.

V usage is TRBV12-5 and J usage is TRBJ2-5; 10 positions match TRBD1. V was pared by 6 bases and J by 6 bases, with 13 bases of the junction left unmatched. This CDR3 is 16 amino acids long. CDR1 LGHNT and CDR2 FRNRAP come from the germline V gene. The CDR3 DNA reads TGTGCTAGTGGCTCCTCCTCCGGGACAGGGGCCCAGACCCAGTACTTC. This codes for CASGSSSGTGAQTQYF. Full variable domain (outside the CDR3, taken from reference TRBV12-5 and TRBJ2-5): DARVTQTPRHKVTEMGQEVTMRCQPILGHNTVFWYRQTMMQGLELLAYFRNRAPLDDSGMPKDRFSAEMPDATLATLKIQPSEPRDSAVYFCASGSSSGTGAQTQYFGPGTRLLVL.

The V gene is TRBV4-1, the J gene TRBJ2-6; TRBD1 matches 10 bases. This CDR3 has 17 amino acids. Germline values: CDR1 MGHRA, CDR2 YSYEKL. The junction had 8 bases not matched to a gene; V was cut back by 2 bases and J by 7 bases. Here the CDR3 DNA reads TGCGCCAGCAGCCAACTCTTTGGACAGGGGGGAGCCAACGTCCTGACTTTC. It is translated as CASSQLFGQGGANVLTF.

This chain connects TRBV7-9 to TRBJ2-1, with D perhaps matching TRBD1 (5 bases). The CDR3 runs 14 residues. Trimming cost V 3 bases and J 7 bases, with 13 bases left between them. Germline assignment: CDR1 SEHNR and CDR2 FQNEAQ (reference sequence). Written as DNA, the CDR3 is TGTGCCAGCAGCTTCGGTGCAGGGAATAATGAGCAGTTCTTC. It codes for CASSFGAGNNEQFF. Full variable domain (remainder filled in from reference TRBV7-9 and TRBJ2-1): DTGVSQNPRHKITKRGQNVTFRCDPISEHNRLYWYRQTLGQGPEFLTYFQNEAQLEKSRLLSDRFSAERPKGSFSTLEIQRTEQGDSAMYLCASSFGAGNNEQFFGPGTRLTVL.

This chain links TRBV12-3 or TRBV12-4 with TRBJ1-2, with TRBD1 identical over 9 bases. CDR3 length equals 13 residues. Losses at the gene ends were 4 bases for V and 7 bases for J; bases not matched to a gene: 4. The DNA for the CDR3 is TGTGCCAGCAGTTCGACAGGGGGAGTTGGCTACACCTTC. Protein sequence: CASSSTGGVGYTF.

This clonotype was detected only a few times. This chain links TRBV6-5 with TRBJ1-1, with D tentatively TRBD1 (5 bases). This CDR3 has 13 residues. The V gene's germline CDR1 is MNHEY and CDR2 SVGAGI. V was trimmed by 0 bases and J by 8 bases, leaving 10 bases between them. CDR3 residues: CASSYSGGNEAFF. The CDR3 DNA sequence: TGTGCCAGCAGTTACTCGGGGGGGAACGAAGCTTTCTTT.

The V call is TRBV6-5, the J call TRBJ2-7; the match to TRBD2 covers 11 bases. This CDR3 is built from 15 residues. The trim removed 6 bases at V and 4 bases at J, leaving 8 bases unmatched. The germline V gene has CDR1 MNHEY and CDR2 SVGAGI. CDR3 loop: CASRGTSGLPYEQYF. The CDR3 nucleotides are TGTGCCAGCAGAGGGACTAGCGGTTTGCCTTACGAGCAGTACTTC.

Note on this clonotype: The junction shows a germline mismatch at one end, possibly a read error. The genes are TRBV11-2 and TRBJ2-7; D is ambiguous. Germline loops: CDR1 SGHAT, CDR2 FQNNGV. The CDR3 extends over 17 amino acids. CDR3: CAISTPVSGLLPYEQYF. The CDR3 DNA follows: TGTGCCATCAGCACCCCCGTATCCGGTCTTCTTCCCTACGAGCAGTACTTC.

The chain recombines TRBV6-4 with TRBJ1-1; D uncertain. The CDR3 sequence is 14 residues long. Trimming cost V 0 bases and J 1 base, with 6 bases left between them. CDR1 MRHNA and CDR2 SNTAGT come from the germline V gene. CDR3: CASSDSAENTEAFF. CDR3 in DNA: TGTGCCAGCAGTGACTCCGCGGAGAACACTGAAGCTTTCTTT.

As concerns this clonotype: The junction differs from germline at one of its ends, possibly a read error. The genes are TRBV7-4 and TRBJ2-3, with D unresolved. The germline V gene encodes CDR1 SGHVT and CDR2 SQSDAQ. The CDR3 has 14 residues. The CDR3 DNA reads TGTGCCAGCAGCCCCGGATCGAGGAATCTAACGCAGTTTTTT. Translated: CASSPGSRNLTQFF.

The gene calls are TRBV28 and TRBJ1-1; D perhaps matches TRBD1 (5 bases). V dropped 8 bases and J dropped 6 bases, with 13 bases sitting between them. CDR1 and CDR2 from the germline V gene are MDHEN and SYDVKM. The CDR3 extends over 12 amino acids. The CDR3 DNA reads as TGTGCCAGCGGCCCTTGGGGCCCTGAAGCTTTCTTT. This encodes CASGPWGPEAFF.

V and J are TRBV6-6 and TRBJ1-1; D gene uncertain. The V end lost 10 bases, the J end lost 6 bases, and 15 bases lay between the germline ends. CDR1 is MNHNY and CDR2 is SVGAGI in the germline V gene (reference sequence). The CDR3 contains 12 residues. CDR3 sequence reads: CAITGDPPEAFF. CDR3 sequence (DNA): TGTGCCATAACCGGCGACCCTCCTGAAGCTTTCTTT.

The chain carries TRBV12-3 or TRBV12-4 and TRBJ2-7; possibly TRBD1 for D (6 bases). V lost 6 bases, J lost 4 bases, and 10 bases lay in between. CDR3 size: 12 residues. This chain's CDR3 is CASSHRAYEQYF. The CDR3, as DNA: TGTGCCAGCAGCCACAGGGCGTACGAGCAGTACTTC.

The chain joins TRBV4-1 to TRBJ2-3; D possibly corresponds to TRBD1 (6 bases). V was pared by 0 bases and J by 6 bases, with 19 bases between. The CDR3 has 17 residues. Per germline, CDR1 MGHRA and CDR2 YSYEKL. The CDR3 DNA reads TGCGCCAGCAGCCAAGATTCGGACAGTGATTTCTCGGATACGCAGTATTTT. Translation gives CASSQDSDSDFSDTQYF.

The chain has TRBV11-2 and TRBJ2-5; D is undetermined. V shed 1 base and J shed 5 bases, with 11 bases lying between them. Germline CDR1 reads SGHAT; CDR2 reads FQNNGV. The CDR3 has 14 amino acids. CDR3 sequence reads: CASSLGFAWETQYF. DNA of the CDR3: TGTGCCAGCAGCTTAGGTTTTGCTTGGGAGACCCAGTACTTC.

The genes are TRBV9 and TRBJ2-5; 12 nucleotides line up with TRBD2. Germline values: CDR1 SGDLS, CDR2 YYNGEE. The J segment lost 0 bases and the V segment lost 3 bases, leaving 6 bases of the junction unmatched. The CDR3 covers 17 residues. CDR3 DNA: TGTGCCAGCAGCGCCGGACTAGCGGGGATGTACCAAGAGACCCAGTACTTC. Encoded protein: CASSAGLAGMYQETQYF. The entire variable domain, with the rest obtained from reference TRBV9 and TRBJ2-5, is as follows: DSGVTQTPKHLITATGQRVTLRCSPRSGDLSVYWYQQSLDQGLQFLIQYYNGEERAKGNILERFSAQQFPDLHSELNLSSLELGDSALYFCASSAGLAGMYQETQYFGPGTRLLVL.

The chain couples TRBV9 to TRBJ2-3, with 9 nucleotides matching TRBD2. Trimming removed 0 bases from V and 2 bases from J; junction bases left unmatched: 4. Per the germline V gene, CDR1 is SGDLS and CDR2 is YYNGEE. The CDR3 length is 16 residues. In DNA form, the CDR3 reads TGTGCCAGCAGCGTAGTAGCGGGAGAATACACAGATACGCAGTATTTT. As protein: CASSVVAGEYTDTQYF. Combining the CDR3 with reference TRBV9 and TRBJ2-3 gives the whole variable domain DSGVTQTPKHLITATGQRVTLRCSPRSGDLSVYWYQQSLDQGLQFLIQYYNGEERAKGNILERFSAQQFPDLHSELNLSSLELGDSALYFCASSVVAGEYTDTQYFGPGTRLTVL.

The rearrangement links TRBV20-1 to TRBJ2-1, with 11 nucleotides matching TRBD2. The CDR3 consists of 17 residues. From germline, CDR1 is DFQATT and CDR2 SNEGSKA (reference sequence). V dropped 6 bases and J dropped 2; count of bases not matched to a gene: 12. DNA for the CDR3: TGCAGTGCGCCAACCACCGGGACTAGCGGAACCTACAATGAGCAGTTCTTC. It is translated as CSAPTTGTSGTYNEQFF.

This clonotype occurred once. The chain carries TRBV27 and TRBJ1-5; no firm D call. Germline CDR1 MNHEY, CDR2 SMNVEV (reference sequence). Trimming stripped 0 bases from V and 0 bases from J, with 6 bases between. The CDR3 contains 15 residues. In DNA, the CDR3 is TGTGCCAGCAGTTTATCCAGTTATAGCAATCAGCCCCAGCATTTT. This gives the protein CASSLSSYSNQPQHF.

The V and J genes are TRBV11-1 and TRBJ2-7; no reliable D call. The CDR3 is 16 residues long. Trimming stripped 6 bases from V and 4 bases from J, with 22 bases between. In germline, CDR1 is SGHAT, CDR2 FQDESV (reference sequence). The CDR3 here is CASSREHGPRQYEQYF. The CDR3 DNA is TGTGCCAGCAGTAGAGAGCACGGACCGCGACAATACGAGCAGTACTTC.

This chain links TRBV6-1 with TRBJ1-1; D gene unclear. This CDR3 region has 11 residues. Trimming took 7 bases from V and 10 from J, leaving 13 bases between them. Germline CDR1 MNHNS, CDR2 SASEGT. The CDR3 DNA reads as TGTGCCAGCACATTCGGTTTGGGAGCTTTCTTT. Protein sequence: CASTFGLGAFF.

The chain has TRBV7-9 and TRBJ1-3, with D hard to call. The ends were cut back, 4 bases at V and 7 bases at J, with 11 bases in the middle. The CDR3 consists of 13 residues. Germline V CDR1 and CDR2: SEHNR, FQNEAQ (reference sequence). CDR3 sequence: CASSWSSRNTIYF. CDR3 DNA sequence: TGTGCCAGCAGCTGGTCCAGCAGGAACACCATATATTTT. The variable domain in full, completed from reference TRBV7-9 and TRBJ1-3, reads DTGVSQNPRHKITKRGQNVTFRCDPISEHNRLYWYRQTLGQGPEFLTYFQNEAQLEKSRLLSDRFSAERPKGSFSTLEIQRTEQGDSAMYLCASSWSSRNTIYFGEGSWLTVV.

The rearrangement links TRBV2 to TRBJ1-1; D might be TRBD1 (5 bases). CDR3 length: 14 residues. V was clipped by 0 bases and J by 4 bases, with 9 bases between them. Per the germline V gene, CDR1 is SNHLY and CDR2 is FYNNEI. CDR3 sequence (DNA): TGTGCCAGCAGTGAAGCAACGGGGCTCACTGAAGCTTTCTTT. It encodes CASSEATGLTEAFF.

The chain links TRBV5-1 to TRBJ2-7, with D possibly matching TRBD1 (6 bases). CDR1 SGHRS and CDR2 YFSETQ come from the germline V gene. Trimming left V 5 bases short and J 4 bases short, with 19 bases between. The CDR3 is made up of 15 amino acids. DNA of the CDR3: TGCGCCAGCAGTTGGACACAGGGTGGTCTTTACGAGCAGTACTTC. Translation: CASSWTQGGLYEQYF.

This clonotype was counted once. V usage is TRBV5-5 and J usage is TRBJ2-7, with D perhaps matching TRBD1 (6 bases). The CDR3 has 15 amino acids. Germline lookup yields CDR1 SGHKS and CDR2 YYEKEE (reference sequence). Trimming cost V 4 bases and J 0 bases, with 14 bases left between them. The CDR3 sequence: CASSARDTYSYEQYF. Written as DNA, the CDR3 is TGTGCCAGCAGCGCCCGGGACACATACTCCTACGAGCAGTACTTC.

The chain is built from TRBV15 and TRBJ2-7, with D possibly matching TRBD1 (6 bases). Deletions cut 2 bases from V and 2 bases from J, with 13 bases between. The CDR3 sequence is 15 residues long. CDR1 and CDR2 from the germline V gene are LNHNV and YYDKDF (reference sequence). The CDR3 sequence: CATSRFRGSTYEQYF. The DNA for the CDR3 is TGTGCCACCAGCAGATTCAGGGGATCAACCTACGAGCAGTACTTC.

CDR3: CASSQPRPRPSTDTQYF. The CDR3 coding sequence is TGCGCCAGCAGCCAACCCCGACCCCGGCCGAGCACAGATACGCAGTATTTT. The genes are TRBV4-1 and TRBJ2-3; D gene ambiguous. There are 17 residues in the CDR3. V lost 2 bases, J lost 0 bases, and 15 bases lay in between. Germline V gene lookup returns CDR1 MGHRA and CDR2 YSYEKL.